Below are 18 T cell receptor beta chains sequenced from a single sample in a study of T cells in Graves' hyperthyroidism and ophthalmopathy. The source material, RNA transcripts, was used to amplify TCR beta CDR3 regions. TCR CDR3 regions were first amplified by RT-PCR with HTBI primers. Using its own MiXCR run on the multiplex PCR reads, TCRdb lists one record per CDR3 protein. Here the sample spans more than 300,000 distinct CDR3 sequences, 17% being singletons. Sequenced input: blood. These TCRs come from a woman under 40 with Graves' hyperthyroidism that later progressed to Graves' ophthalmopathy.

The chain uses TRBV30 and TRBJ2-1, with TRBD2 matching 13 bases. Germline V gene data show CDR1 as GTSNPN and CDR2 as SVGIG (reference sequence). This CDR3 is 14 amino acids long. V shed 4 bases, J shed 10 bases, and the junction held 7 bases outside the gene matches. In DNA, the CDR3 is TGTGCCTGGACAGGACTAGCGGGAGTAGGGGAGCAGTTCTTC. Translation: CAWTGLAGVGEQFF.

In its sample, this clonotype was seen many times. The chain couples TRBV5-5 to TRBJ2-7; TRBD1 agrees at 9 bases. Germline CDR1 is SGHKS and CDR2 is YYEKEE (reference sequence). Trimming removed 5 bases from V and 4 bases from J; junction bases left unmatched: 10. The length of the CDR3 is 15 residues. The CDR3 nucleotides are TGTGCCAGCAGTTCTTCCGGGACAGGGTATTACGAGCAGTACTTC. It yields the protein CASSSSGTGYYEQYF.

The table lists this clonotype with many counts. The CDR3 spells CSASGTDLRYTQYF. As DNA, the CDR3 is TGCAGTGCTAGTGGTACAGACCTTCGTTATACGCAGTATTTT. The J gene is TRBJ2-3, the V gene TRBV20-1; D not certain. The CDR3 extends over 14 amino acids. Germline V CDR1 and CDR2: DFQATT, SNEGSKA (reference sequence). V lost 3 bases and J lost 7, with 17 bases in between.

This clonotype occurred many times. The chain carries TRBV28 and TRBJ2-7, with 9 bases that match TRBD1. The V gene's germline CDR1 is MDHEN and CDR2 SYDVKM. The V segment lost 9 bases and the J segment 0 bases; nucleotides outside the gene matches: 3. This CDR3 has 13 amino acids. The chain's CDR3 is CASGQGNSYEQYF. CDR3 nucleotide sequence: TGTGCCAGTGGACAGGGGAACTCCTACGAGCAGTACTTC.

Ten or more counts support this clonotype. The chain couples TRBV7-8 to TRBJ2-1, with 10 bases matching TRBD1. The CDR3 is 14 residues long. The germline gives CDR1 SGHVS, CDR2 FQNEAQ. The V gene end was trimmed by 5 bases and the J gene end by 6 bases; junction bases not matched to a gene: 4. CDR3: CASSIRDRGNEQFF. In nucleotides, the CDR3 is TGTGCCAGCAGCATCCGGGACAGGGGCAATGAGCAGTTCTTC.

The table lists this clonotype with many counts. The chain links TRBV7-9 to TRBJ1-1; 12 bases line up with TRBD1. The junction had 11 bases not matched to a gene; V was cut back by 1 base and J by 5 bases. Germline V lookup: CDR1 SEHNR, CDR2 FQNEAQ (reference sequence). The CDR3 covers 18 residues. The CDR3 sequence: CASSLGDRGHISGTEAFF. The CDR3 nucleotides read TGTGCCAGCAGCTTAGGGGACAGGGGGCATATCTCCGGGACTGAAGCTTTCTTT.

This clonotype was seen only a few times. A much larger clone differs by one base, so this may be a read error. The V call is TRBV12-3 or TRBV12-4, the J call TRBJ2-7; 7 nucleotides line up with TRBD2. The CDR3 is 14 residues long. V was pared by 6 bases and J by 7 bases, with 12 bases of the junction left unmatched. CDR3 coding DNA: TGTGCCAGCAGCCGATGGGAGGGAGGCAATGAGCAGTACTTC. This gives the protein CASSRWEGGNEQYF.

This clonotype was found many times. The DNA for the CDR3 is TGTGCCAGCAGCTTATCCCACAGGGAGAACACTGAAGCTTTCTTT. Protein product: CASSLSHRENTEAFF. V gene TRBV11-2 combines with J gene TRBJ1-1; a weak D match, TRBD1 (6 bases). The CDR3 is 15 residues long. Trimming removed 2 bases from V and 1 base from J, with 11 bases in between. Germline CDR1 and CDR2: SGHAT and FQNNGV.

CDR3 in amino acids: CASSPTWFLTGNTIYF. In DNA, the CDR3 is TGTGCCAGCAGCCCCACTTGGTTCCTCACGGGAAACACCATATATTTT. This chain links TRBV2 with TRBJ1-3, with unresolved D. Germline CDR1 and CDR2: SNHLY and FYNNEI. Trimming removed 6 bases from V and 4 bases from J, with 19 bases in between. The CDR3 loop spans 16 amino acids. Full variable domain (remainder filled in from reference TRBV2 and TRBJ1-3): EPEVTQTPSHQVTQMGQEVILRCVPISNHLYFYWYRQILGQKVEFLVSFYNNEISEKSEIFDDQFSVERPDGSNFTLKIRSTKLEDSAMYFCASSPTWFLTGNTIYFGEGSWLTVV.

V and J are TRBV2 and TRBJ2-3, with 8 bases fitting TRBD1. The CDR3 runs 18 residues. V dropped 6 bases and J dropped 6; count of bases not matched to a gene: 20. The germline V gene has CDR1 SNHLY and CDR2 FYNNEI. CDR3 sequence: CASRGNIRTGTSPDTQYF. The CDR3 nucleotides are TGTGCCAGCAGAGGAAATATTCGGACAGGGACAAGCCCGGATACGCAGTATTTT.

Points on this clonotype: A much larger clone lies a single base off, so this may be a read error. This chain connects TRBV12-3 or TRBV12-4 to TRBJ1-5; TRBD1 is a possible D gene (6 bases). The CDR3 runs 12 residues. CDR3 region: CASRDSREPQNF. CDR3 nucleotide sequence: TGTGCCAGCAGGGACAGTAGGGAGCCCCAGAATTTT.

This clonotype was detected many times. J is TRBJ2-3 and V is TRBV27, with 10 bases fitting TRBD2. Germline V gene data show CDR1 as MNHEY and CDR2 as SMNVEV (reference sequence). The CDR3 loop spans 16 amino acids. The V gene end was trimmed by 5 bases and the J gene end by 14 bases; junction bases not matched to a gene: 19. CDR3 sequence (DNA): TGTGCCAGCAGTCCAGGACTAGCGGATTCTCGTTTTCGGCTGTATTTT. Translation gives CASSPGLADSRFRLYF.

This clonotype was seen only a few times. CDR3 amino acids: CASSLTSGGTETQYF. DNA of the CDR3: TGTGCCAGTAGTTTGACTAGCGGGGGAACGGAGACCCAGTACTTC. This rearrangement joins TRBV19 to TRBJ2-5, with 12 positions matching TRBD2. Germline CDR1 and CDR2: LNHDA and SQIVND (reference sequence). The CDR3 runs to 15 residues. J was trimmed by 5 bases and V by 5 bases; bases with no gene match: 6.

This clonotype was seen just once. This chain links TRBV11-2 with TRBJ2-1; 12 bases match TRBD2. CDR1 is SGHAT and CDR2 is FQNNGV in the germline V gene. The ends lost 4 bases at V and 10 bases at J; junction bases unmatched: 11. This CDR3 is built from 16 residues. The CDR3 nucleotides read TGTGCCAGCAGCTGGGGGACTAGCGGGCGCGCTGGGGAGCAGTTCTTC. Its protein is CASSWGTSGRAGEQFF.

This clonotype was found a few times. The chain couples TRBV30 to TRBJ2-2; D is unresolved. The CDR3 consists of 12 residues. Germline values: CDR1 GTSNPN, CDR2 SVGIG (reference sequence). V lost 1 base, J lost 4 bases, and 4 bases lay in between. CDR3 coding DNA: TGTGCCTGGAGTGACATCACCGGGGAGCTGTTTTTT. Amino acid sequence: CAWSDITGELFF.

This clonotype has a count of ten or more. The chain links TRBV5-6 to TRBJ2-3, with D perhaps TRBD2 (6 bases). Germline assignment: CDR1 SGHDT and CDR2 YYEEEE. V was trimmed by 1 base and J by 0 bases, leaving 12 bases between them. This CDR3 has 16 residues. CDR3 loop: CASSLIADPSTDTQYF. CDR3 coding DNA: TGTGCCAGCAGCTTGATAGCGGACCCTAGCACAGATACGCAGTATTTT. The entire variable domain, with the rest obtained from reference TRBV5-6 and TRBJ2-3, is as follows: DAGVTQSPTHLIKTRGQQVTLRCSPKSGHDTVSWYQQALGQGPQFIFQYYEEEERQRGNFPDRFSGHQFPNYSSELNVNALLLGDSALYLCASSLIADPSTDTQYFGPGTRLTVL.

The table lists this clonotype with many counts. V gene TRBV5-1 combines with J gene TRBJ2-3; possibly TRBD2 for D (6 bases). The CDR3 is 17 residues long. Germline-derived CDR1 and CDR2 are SGHRS and YFSETQ. Trimming stripped 6 bases from V and 3 bases from J, with 23 bases between. CDR3 in amino acids: CASNPEWGGKATDTQYF. CDR3 bases: TGCGCCAGCAATCCGGAATGGGGCGGGAAGGCTACAGATACGCAGTATTTT. Full variable domain (outside the CDR3, taken from reference TRBV5-1 and TRBJ2-3): KAGVTQTPRYLIKTRGQQVTLSCSPISGHRSVSWYQQTPGQGLQFLFEYFSETQRNKGNFPGRFSGRQFSNSRSEMNVSTLELGDSALYLCASNPEWGGKATDTQYFGPGTRLTVL.

Many counts were recorded for this clonotype. The rearrangement links TRBV5-1 to TRBJ1-1, with D unclear. The V gene lost 0 bases and the J gene lost 1 base, with 7 bases spanning the gap. The CDR3 has 14 amino acids. The germline CDR1 and CDR2 sequences are SGHRS and YFSETQ. The CDR3 spells CASSLETGNTEAFF. The CDR3 DNA reads as TGCGCCAGCAGCTTGGAAACGGGGAACACTGAAGCTTTCTTT.